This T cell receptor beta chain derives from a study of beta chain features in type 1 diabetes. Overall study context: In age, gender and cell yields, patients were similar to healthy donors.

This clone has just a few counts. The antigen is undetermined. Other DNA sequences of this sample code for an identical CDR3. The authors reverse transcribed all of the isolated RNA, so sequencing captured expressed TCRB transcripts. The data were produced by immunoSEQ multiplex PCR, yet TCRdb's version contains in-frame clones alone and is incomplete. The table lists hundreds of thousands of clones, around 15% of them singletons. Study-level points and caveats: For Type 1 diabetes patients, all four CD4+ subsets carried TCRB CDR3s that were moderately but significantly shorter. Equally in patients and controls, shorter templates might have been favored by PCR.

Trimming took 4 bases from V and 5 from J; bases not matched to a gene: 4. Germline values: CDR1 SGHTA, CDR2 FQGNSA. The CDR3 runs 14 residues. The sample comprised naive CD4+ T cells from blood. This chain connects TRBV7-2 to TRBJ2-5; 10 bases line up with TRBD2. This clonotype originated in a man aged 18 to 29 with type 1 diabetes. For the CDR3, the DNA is TGTGCCAGCAGCTCGGGGACTAGCGCGGAGACCCAGTACTTC. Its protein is CASSSGTSAETQYF.